A single sample is the source of the 6 T cell receptor beta chains below, sequenced in a study of T cells in Graves' hyperthyroidism and ophthalmopathy. There were TCR beta CDR3 regions amplified from RNA transcripts. First-round RT-PCR of the TCR CDR3 relied on the HTBI primer set. TCRdb ran MiXCR on the multiplex PCR reads and lists one entry per CDR3 protein. The table includes hundreds of thousands of distinct CDR3 sequences, around 14% detected once. Source material: blood. These receptor sequences come from a woman in her twenties or thirties with Graves' hyperthyroidism that later progressed to Graves' ophthalmopathy.

This clonotype was observed at least ten times. The chain employs TRBV15 and TRBJ2-3; no clear D. V was pared by 5 bases and J by 2 bases, with 14 bases between. Germline loops: CDR1 LNHNV, CDR2 YYDKDF (reference sequence). The CDR3 is made up of 15 amino acids. In DNA form, the CDR3 reads TGTGCCACCAGCTCTCGCCCTTCCCCCACAGATACGCAGTATTTT. Translated, it gives CATSSRPSPTDTQYF.

This clonotype was seen repeatedly, ten times or more. The chain is built from TRBV7-3 and TRBJ1-1; D may be TRBD1 (5 bases). CDR1 is SGHTA and CDR2 is FQGTGA in the germline V gene. Trimming cost V 5 bases and J 1 base, with 8 bases left between them. This CDR3 has 13 residues. The CDR3 DNA follows: TGTGCCAGCAGCCAAGGGGCGAACACTGAAGCTTTCTTT. This encodes CASSQGANTEAFF.

The J gene is TRBJ1-1, the V gene TRBV19; D possibly corresponds to TRBD1 (5 bases). Germline-derived CDR1 and CDR2 are LNHDA and SQIVND (reference sequence). Trimming took 5 bases from V and 2 from J, leaving 15 bases between them. The CDR3 loop spans 15 amino acids. The CDR3 is CASSALGRRNTEAFF. The CDR3 coding sequence is TGTGCCAGTAGTGCGCTGGGACGGCGCAACACTGAAGCTTTCTTT.

This clonotype was counted only a few times. The chain joins TRBV6-2 or TRBV6-3 to TRBJ2-5; D remains unclear. The germline V and J ends were trimmed by 2 bases and 4 bases, with 2 bases remaining between them. The V gene's germline CDR1 is MNHEY and CDR2 SVGEGT. This CDR3 comprises 11 residues. In DNA, the CDR3 is TGTGCCAGCAGTTACCCAGAGACCCAGTACTTC. This encodes CASSYPETQYF.

There are many counts of this clonotype. The chain is built from TRBV30 and TRBJ2-3; 11 bases fit TRBD1. Losses at the gene ends were 2 bases for V and 5 bases for J; bases not matched to a gene: 3. From germline, CDR1 is GTSNPN and CDR2 SVGIG (reference sequence). The CDR3 is made up of 14 amino acids. CDR3 region: CAWSPGTGGDTQYF. CDR3 DNA: TGTGCCTGGAGTCCCGGGACAGGGGGAGATACGCAGTATTTT.

This clonotype was detected ten times or more. The chain's CDR3 is CASSKGLAGSTGELFF. Here the CDR3 DNA reads TGTGCCAGCAGCAAGGGACTAGCGGGATCTACCGGGGAGCTGTTTTTT. This chain uses TRBV11-1 with TRBJ2-2, with TRBD2 matching 13 bases. J lost 5 bases, V lost 5 bases, and 5 bases had no gene match. In germline, CDR1 is SGHAT, CDR2 FQDESV (reference sequence). CDR3 length: 16 amino acids.